These 17 T cell receptor beta chains came from one sample sequenced in a study of regulatory T cells in long-lasting Graves disease. The time point here: persistent/refractory GD, antithyroid drugs over 5 years with positive TRAb. Researchers made the TCR library from RNA that was extracted from PBMCs. Libraries of TCR beta came from iRepertoire HTBI primers plus Arm-PCR of CDR3 regions. TCRdb itself ran the multiplex PCR reads through MiXCR, one entry per CDR3 protein. The sample lists 650,000 to 850,000 distinct CDR3 sequences, roughly 30% seen once, with roughly 46% in the top ten. Specimen: peripheral blood mononuclear cells (PBMCs), collected when the disease was refractory, from a patient treated with antithyroid drugs. These receptors were obtained from a female donor with Graves disease.

The CDR3 region is CASSARQGREKLFF. The CDR3 bases are TGCGCCAGCAGCGCTAGACAGGGAAGGGAAAAACTGTTTTTT. The rearrangement uses TRBV5-1 and TRBJ1-4; TRBD1 matches at 7 bases. Germline CDR1 reads SGHRS; CDR2 reads YFSETQ. The CDR3 length is 14 residues. V lost 4 bases, J lost 8 bases, and 8 bases stayed unmatched.

The chain joins TRBV12-3 or TRBV12-4 to TRBJ2-2; D is unclear. This CDR3 is 14 amino acids long. V was clipped by 7 bases and J by 7 bases, with 16 bases between them. The CDR3 region is CASTPWGSGGELFF. In DNA form, the CDR3 reads TGTGCCAGCACCCCGTGGGGTTCGGGCGGGGAGCTGTTTTTT.

The V call is TRBV15, the J call TRBJ1-2; D is unresolved. Trimming removed 0 bases at V and 4 bases at J, with 12 bases between. Germline assignment: CDR1 LNHNV and CDR2 YYDKDF (reference sequence). The CDR3 is made up of 15 amino acids. CDR3 in DNA: TGTGCCACCAGCAGAGAACAACTGGCGGGCTATGGCTACACCTTC. It translates to CATSREQLAGYGYTF.

The V and J genes are TRBV2 and TRBJ1-4; D is perhaps TRBD1 (6 bases). V was clipped by 7 bases and J by 2 bases, with 11 bases between them. Germline values: CDR1 SNHLY, CDR2 FYNNEI. CDR3 size: 14 residues. CDR3 loop: CASIGQRTNEKLFF. CDR3 DNA: TGTGCCAGCATTGGACAGCGTACTAATGAAAAACTGTTTTTT.

This clonotype was counted ten times or more. The gene calls are TRBV28 and TRBJ1-2, with TRBD1 matching 7 bases. J lost 7 bases, V lost 11 bases, and 16 bases had no gene match. CDR1 MDHEN and CDR2 SYDVKM come from the germline V gene. The CDR3 runs to 14 residues. The CDR3 here is CAASLPGQSGGYTF. CDR3 nucleotides: TGTGCCGCCTCCCTCCCGGGACAGTCGGGTGGCTACACCTTC.

The chain couples TRBV28 to TRBJ1-6; TRBD1 aligns across 9 bases. Trimming removed 3 bases from V and 9 bases from J; junction bases left unmatched: 6. This CDR3 spans 15 amino acids. Germline V CDR1 and CDR2: MDHEN, SYDVKM. For the CDR3, the DNA is TGTGCCAGCAGTTTGGGGACAGGGAGGAGTTCACCCCTCCACTTT. Its protein is CASSLGTGRSSPLHF.

Only a few counts were recorded for this clonotype. J is TRBJ1-3 and V is TRBV20-1, with TRBD1 as a possible D gene (5 bases). The CDR3 runs to 17 residues. Germline CDR1 reads DFQATT; CDR2 reads SNEGSKA (reference sequence). Trimming took 5 bases from V and 2 from J, leaving 22 bases between them. The CDR3 loop is CSAAAPGTEEAGNTIYF. The DNA of the CDR3 is TGCAGTGCTGCGGCCCCCGGGACCGAAGAGGCTGGAAACACCATATATTTT.

This clonotype has just one count. The rearrangement links TRBV19 to TRBJ1-5; D is unresolved. The germline V gene encodes CDR1 LNHDA and CDR2 SQIVND (reference sequence). The V end was cut by 4 bases, the J end by 3 bases, with 7 bases between. The CDR3 extends over 13 amino acids. CDR3 DNA: TGTGCCAGTAGTAAGCTGAACAATCAGCCCCAGCATTTT. Protein: CASSKLNNQPQHF.

This chain links TRBV28 with TRBJ1-4; no reliable D call. V dropped 5 bases and J dropped 0 bases, with 7 bases sitting between them. This CDR3 spans 14 amino acids. Germline V lookup: CDR1 MDHEN, CDR2 SYDVKM. DNA of the CDR3: TGTGCCAGCAGTAAAATTGCAACTAATGAAAAACTGTTTTTT. It codes for CASSKIATNEKLFF.

The chain uses TRBV29-1 and TRBJ2-7; TRBD1 aligns across 9 bases. The ends lost 7 bases at V and 3 bases at J; junction bases unmatched: 7. CDR1 and CDR2 (germline): SQVTM, ANQGSEA. The CDR3 sequence is 13 residues long. CDR3 residues: CSALNRGRYEQYF. The CDR3 DNA reads as TGCAGCGCCCTAAACAGGGGGCGCTACGAGCAGTACTTC.

This clonotype has a handful of counts. The V gene is TRBV27, the J gene TRBJ1-4, with D perhaps matching TRBD1 (6 bases). CDR1 MNHEY and CDR2 SMNVEV come from the germline V gene (reference sequence). This CDR3 comprises 15 residues. V lost 0 bases and J lost 7, with 12 bases in between. The CDR3: CASSLSGGRSEKLFF. DNA for the CDR3: TGTGCCAGCAGTTTATCCGGGGGCAGGAGTGAAAAACTGTTTTTT.

The V and J genes are TRBV7-9 and TRBJ2-7; D possibly corresponds to TRBD2 (6 bases). Germline loops: CDR1 SEHNR, CDR2 FQNEAQ (reference sequence). The V end was cut by 2 bases, the J end by 5 bases, with 13 bases between. This CDR3 is built from 14 residues. The CDR3 region has the DNA TGTGCCAGCAGCTTATCGTCCGGGGGTCACGAGCAGTACTTC. This encodes CASSLSSGGHEQYF.

V is TRBV20-1 and J is TRBJ1-5; TRBD1 matches 8 bases. The germline CDR1 and CDR2 sequences are DFQATT and SNEGSKA (reference sequence). J was trimmed by 6 bases and V by 1 base; bases with no gene match: 8. This CDR3 has 15 amino acids. CDR3 bases: TGCAGTGCTAGAGGGCAGGGGGCGCGAGGTCAGCCCCAGCATTTT. It is translated as CSARGQGARGQPQHF.

The DNA for the CDR3 is TGTGCCAGCAACAAAATAGCGGGAAGTTACCAAGAGACCCAGTACTTC. It encodes CASNKIAGSYQETQYF. V usage is TRBV7-8 and J usage is TRBJ2-5; TRBD2 aligns across 8 bases. This CDR3 region has 16 residues. Losses at the gene ends were 7 bases for V and 0 bases for J; bases not matched to a gene: 10. CDR1 and CDR2 from the germline V gene are SGHVS and FQNEAQ.

This clonotype occurred once. The chain is built from TRBV7-9 and TRBJ1-1; possibly TRBD1 for D (5 bases). The CDR3 extends over 16 amino acids. CDR1 is SEHNR and CDR2 is FQNEAQ in the germline V gene (reference sequence). The V and J ends lost 6 bases and 1 base respectively, with 18 bases between them. CDR3 in amino acids: CASRSWEGWENTEAFF. CDR3 DNA: TGTGCCAGCAGGTCATGGGAGGGGTGGGAGAACACTGAAGCTTTCTTT.

This CDR3 is CASTYTGGGAYGYTF. The CDR3 DNA reads as TGTGCCAGCACCTATACGGGAGGGGGCGCTTATGGCTACACCTTC. This chain joins TRBV6-2 or TRBV6-3 and TRBJ1-2; TRBD1 agrees at 7 bases. V lost 7 bases to trimming and J lost 5 bases; unmatched junction nucleotides: 13. Germline loops: CDR1 MNHEY, CDR2 SVGEGT. CDR3 length: 15 amino acids.

V gene TRBV6-5 combines with J gene TRBJ2-7; 7 bases are shared with TRBD1. Germline CDR1 reads MNHEY; CDR2 reads SVGAGI. The J segment lost 0 bases and the V segment lost 0 bases, leaving 8 bases of the junction unmatched. The CDR3 is 17 residues long. The CDR3 spells CASSYSPGGKGSYEQYF. In DNA, the CDR3 is TGTGCCAGCAGTTACTCCCCAGGGGGAAAGGGCTCCTACGAGCAGTACTTC.